Listed here are 32 T cell receptor beta chains from one sample, sequenced in a study of T cell changes during pregnancy in multiple sclerosis. Sequencing was performed with immunoSEQ multiplex PCR; in TCRdb, only in-frame clones are kept and a portion is missing. This sample has 30,000 or so clones, with over 80% found just once. The sequencing used CD8+ T cells from peripheral blood mononuclear cells, collected before pregnancy. Receptors were obtained from a female donor with multiple sclerosis, enrolled in a pregnancy study.

The gene calls are TRBV27 and TRBJ1-2; maybe TRBD1 (5 bases). This CDR3 has 14 amino acids. V lost 0 bases, J lost 4 bases, and 9 bases lay in between. The germline gives CDR1 MNHEY, CDR2 SMNVEV (reference sequence). CDR3 sequence (DNA): TGTGCCAGCAGTTTATCGGGGGGAGGCTATGGCTACACCTTC. Its protein is CASSLSGGGYGYTF.

The chain carries TRBV29-1 and TRBJ1-5, with D perhaps TRBD1 (5 bases). Germline CDR1 reads SQVTM; CDR2 reads ANQGSEA. Trimming pared 5 bases from V and 3 bases from J, leaving 14 bases between. This CDR3 has 14 residues. The CDR3, as DNA: TGCAGCGTTTACCCAGGGCAATACAATCAGCCCCAGCATTTT. It codes for CSVYPGQYNQPQHF. Full variable domain (missing parts from reference TRBV29-1 and TRBJ1-5): SAVISQKPSRDICQRGTSLTIQCQVDSQVTMMFWYRQQPGQSLTLIATANQGSEATYESGFVIDKFPISRPNLTFSTLTVSNMSPEDSSIYLCSVYPGQYNQPQHFGDGTRLSIL.

CDR3 nucleotides: TGTGCCAGCAGCCTGACTAGTCCCTATGAGCAGTTCTTC. It codes for CASSLTSPYEQFF. The V call is TRBV27, the J call TRBJ2-1; perhaps TRBD2 as D (6 bases). This CDR3 has 13 residues. The germline V and J ends were trimmed by 6 bases and 8 bases, with 14 bases remaining between them. CDR1 MNHEY and CDR2 SMNVEV come from the germline V gene (reference sequence).

This clone occurred a few times. The V and J genes are TRBV5-4 and TRBJ1-1; D remains unclear. Germline values: CDR1 SGHNT, CDR2 YYREEE (reference sequence). The CDR3 totals 14 residues. Trimming took off 4 bases at V and 3 bases at J, with 13 bases between the two ends. As DNA, the CDR3 is TGTGCCAGCAGCACCCTGAGGGAGTACACTGAAGCTTTCTTT. Translating it yields CASSTLREYTEAFF.

The V gene is TRBV28, the J gene TRBJ2-2, with TRBD2 identical over 8 bases. Trimming took 6 bases from V and 0 from J; bases not matched to a gene: 6. The CDR3 covers 16 residues. CDR1 is MDHEN and CDR2 is SYDVKM in the germline V gene. The CDR3 nucleotides read TGTGCCAGCAGACTAAGGACTAGCCCGAACACCGGGGAGCTGTTTTTT. Translating gives CASRLRTSPNTGELFF. Together with reference TRBV28 and TRBJ2-2, the CDR3 gives the full variable domain: DVKVTQSSRYLVKRTGEKVFLECVQDMDHENMFWYRQDPGLGLRLIYFSYDVKMKEKGDIPEGYSVSREKKERFSLILESASTNQTSMYLCASRLRTSPNTGELFFGEGSRLTVL.

This clone was seen only a few times. V and J are TRBV9 and TRBJ1-1; no reliable D call. Germline CDR1 and CDR2: SGDLS and YYNGEE. This CDR3 comprises 13 residues. The germline V and J ends were trimmed by 2 bases and 5 bases, with 10 bases remaining between them. For the CDR3, the DNA is TGTGCCAGCAGCGTCGGGAAACGGACTGAAGCTTTCTTT. Residues: CASSVGKRTEAFF.

The V and J genes are TRBV27 and TRBJ2-7, with 7 bases fitting TRBD1. This CDR3 region has 13 residues. V trimming: 5 bases; J trimming: 3 bases; junction bases outside the gene matches: 4. Germline CDR1 is MNHEY and CDR2 is SMNVEV (reference sequence). The CDR3 loop reads CASSPGQDYEQYF. The DNA for the CDR3 is TGTGCCAGCAGTCCAGGACAGGACTACGAGCAGTACTTC.

The rearrangement uses TRBV5-4 and TRBJ2-7; the match to TRBD2 covers 10 bases. The V gene's germline CDR1 is SGHNT and CDR2 YYREEE (reference sequence). CDR3 length: 15 residues. V lost 3 bases, J lost 2 bases, and 5 bases stayed unmatched. The CDR3 sequence: CASSSRTSGAYEQYF. The CDR3 region has the DNA TGTGCCAGCAGCTCCAGGACTAGCGGTGCCTACGAGCAGTACTTC.

This rearrangement joins TRBV15 to TRBJ2-1, with D possibly being TRBD2 (6 bases). Germline V gene data show CDR1 as LNHNV and CDR2 as YYDKDF (reference sequence). The CDR3 loop spans 16 amino acids. With 3 bases removed from V and 0 bases from J, the gap between germline ends came to 12 bases. The CDR3 DNA reads as TGTGCCACCAGCAGCACGGCTAGCGCCTCCTACAATGAGCAGTTCTTC. Protein product: CATSSTASASYNEQFF.

This clone was picked up many times. The J gene is TRBJ2-6, the V gene TRBV5-4; the D is unclear. Germline-derived CDR1 and CDR2 are SGHNT and YYREEE (reference sequence). Trimming removed 1 base at V and 4 bases at J, with 12 bases between. The CDR3 has 16 amino acids. The CDR3 nucleotides are TGTGCCAGCAGCTTGCAACCGATGGGCGGGGCCAACGTCCTGACTTTC. This encodes CASSLQPMGGANVLTF.

This chain connects TRBV19 to TRBJ2-3, with TRBD2 matching over 7 bases. J was trimmed by 4 bases and V by 6 bases; bases with no gene match: 13. The germline V gene has CDR1 LNHDA and CDR2 SQIVND (reference sequence). The CDR3 is 16 amino acids. CDR3 coding DNA: TGTGCCAGTAGGGGTACGGGGGGAAGTAGCTCAGATACGCAGTATTTT. Amino acid sequence: CASRGTGGSSSDTQYF.

The chain couples TRBV5-6 to TRBJ2-5; the D gene is possibly TRBD2 (6 bases). The V gene's germline CDR1 is SGHDT and CDR2 YYEEEE. The length of the CDR3 is 18 residues. V shed 2 bases and J shed 5 bases, with 25 bases lying between them. The CDR3 sequence: CASSFGSTSKHRRETQYF. CDR3 in DNA: TGTGCCAGCAGCTTTGGTAGTACTAGCAAACACCGGAGGGAGACCCAGTACTTC.

This clone was recorded once. The J gene is TRBJ2-4, the V gene TRBV20-1; D gene ambiguous. There are 11 residues in the CDR3. The germline V gene encodes CDR1 DFQATT and CDR2 SNEGSKA (reference sequence). V shed 2 bases and J shed 4 bases, with 3 bases lying between them. CDR3 sequence: CSARPKNIQYF. The CDR3 coding sequence is TGCAGTGCTAGACCTAAAAACATTCAGTACTTC.

The rearrangement joins TRBV4-3 to TRBJ2-3, with 8 bases aligning to TRBD2. CDR3 length: 17 residues. V trimming: 0 bases; J trimming: 4 bases; junction bases outside the gene matches: 9. Looked up from germline, CDR1 is LGHNA and CDR2 is YSLEER. CDR3 bases: TGCGCCAGCAGCCAAGAAGTAGCGGGAAAGTACCCAGATACGCAGTATTTT. Translated, it gives CASSQEVAGKYPDTQYF.

The chain uses TRBV4-3 and TRBJ2-7; 7 nucleotides align to TRBD1. Germline CDR1 and CDR2: LGHNA and YSLEER. V was pared by 0 bases and J by 2 bases, with 7 bases of the junction left unmatched. The CDR3 contains 16 residues. The CDR3 nucleotides read TGCGCCAGCAGCCAAGAACACCCGGGACAGACCTACGAGCAGTACTTC. Its protein is CASSQEHPGQTYEQYF.

CDR3 protein: CASSFGLADTDTQYF. CDR3 sequence (DNA): TGTGCCAGTAGTTTCGGACTAGCGGACACAGATACGCAGTATTTT. This chain uses TRBV19 with TRBJ2-3; 10 positions match TRBD2. This CDR3 comprises 15 residues. CDR1 and CDR2 (germline): LNHDA, SQIVND (reference sequence). V trimming: 5 bases; J trimming: 2 bases; junction bases outside the gene matches: 4.

A single count supports this clone. One end of the junction varies from germline; a read error may be responsible. The chain joins TRBV7-7 to TRBJ1-5; a possible D gene is TRBD1 (5 bases). The CDR3 runs 12 residues. Germline-derived CDR1 and CDR2 are SSHAT and FNYEAQ (reference sequence). Written as DNA, the CDR3 is TGTGCTAGCAGCCCGAACGTGGACATTCAACATTTT. This translates into CASSPNVDIQHF.

V usage is TRBV6-5 and J usage is TRBJ2-5; D is uncertain. CDR1 is MNHEY, CDR2 SVGAGI, per germline. The V end lost 6 bases, the J end lost 4 bases, and 6 bases lay between the germline ends. CDR3 length: 11 amino acids. This chain's CDR3 is CASSSGETQYF. The CDR3 DNA reads TGTGCCAGCAGCTCGGGAGAGACCCAGTACTTC.

The V gene is TRBV4-3, the J gene TRBJ1-2; TRBD1 might be the D (6 bases). From germline, CDR1 is LGHNA and CDR2 YSLEER. There are 15 residues in the CDR3. The V gene lost 0 bases and the J gene lost 5 bases, with 13 bases spanning the gap. The CDR3 sequence is CASSQDNRAVYGYTF. The CDR3, as DNA: TGCGCCAGCAGCCAAGATAACAGGGCAGTATATGGCTACACCTTC.

This chain uses TRBV6-5 with TRBJ2-5, with 10 nucleotides matching TRBD2. Trimming removed 4 bases from V and 6 bases from J; junction bases left unmatched: 5. This CDR3 region has 14 residues. Germline CDR1 is MNHEY and CDR2 is SVGAGI. The CDR3 region is CASSWTTSGQTQYF. Written as DNA, the CDR3 is TGTGCCAGCAGTTGGACGACTAGCGGGCAGACCCAGTACTTC.

J is TRBJ1-5 and V is TRBV28; 7 bases are shared with TRBD1. V was pared by 6 bases and J by 2 bases, with 7 bases of the junction left unmatched. The CDR3 covers 15 residues. Germline V lookup: CDR1 MDHEN, CDR2 SYDVKM. The CDR3 nucleotides read TGTGCCAGCAGCAACAGGGGACTGGGCAATCAGCCCCAGCATTTT. It specifies CASSNRGLGNQPQHF.

The chain couples TRBV4-3 to TRBJ2-3, with 8 bases fitting TRBD2. The germline V gene has CDR1 LGHNA and CDR2 YSLEER. The CDR3 is 15 residues long. V shed 0 bases, J shed 6 bases, and the junction held 5 bases outside the gene matches. The CDR3 protein is CASSQDSSGYDTQYF. DNA of the CDR3: TGCGCCAGCAGCCAAGATTCTAGCGGGTACGATACGCAGTATTTT.

CDR3 region: CASSGGTGGDNQPQHF. The DNA for the CDR3 is TGTGCCAGCAGTGGAGGGACAGGGGGAGACAATCAGCCCCAGCATTTT. The chain carries TRBV6-1 and TRBJ1-5, with TRBD1 matching over 11 bases. CDR3 length: 16 residues. CDR1 MNHNS and CDR2 SASEGT come from the germline V gene. After removal of 4 bases from V and 3 bases from J, the junction contained 5 bases not matched to a gene.

This clone was seen once. The CDR3 region has the DNA TGTGCCAGCAGTTTCCAGCGGGAGAGGTGGTACAATGAGCAGTTCTTC. Translation: CASSFQRERWYNEQFF. The chain combines TRBV27 with TRBJ2-1; 8 bases line up with TRBD2. Germline V gives CDR1 MNHEY, CDR2 SMNVEV (reference sequence). The CDR3 loop spans 16 amino acids. After removal of 3 bases from V and 4 bases from J, the junction contained 8 bases not matched to a gene.

The genes are TRBV29-1 and TRBJ2-7; 8 bases match TRBD1. Germline CDR1 SQVTM, CDR2 ANQGSEA. This CDR3 has 14 amino acids. With V trimmed by 2 bases and J by 4 bases, 7 bases remained unmatched. CDR3 sequence reads: CSVENGDRPYEQYF. The CDR3 DNA is TGCAGCGTTGAAAACGGGGACAGGCCGTACGAGCAGTACTTC.

The V and J genes are TRBV18 and TRBJ1-1, with a tentative D call TRBD1 (6 bases). The CDR3 sequence is 14 residues long. The germline V gene encodes CDR1 KGHSH and CDR2 LQKENI. Trimming shortened V by 3 bases and J by 3 bases, and 11 bases separated the two germline ends. CDR3 DNA: TGTGCCAGCTCACCGGGACACGGGGACACTGAAGCTTTCTTT. Translating it yields CASSPGHGDTEAFF. Drawing the rest from reference TRBV18 and TRBJ1-1, the complete variable domain is NAGVMQNPRHLVRRRGQEARLRCSPMKGHSHVYWYRQLPEEGLKFMVYLQKENIIDESGMPKERFSAEFPKEGPSILRIQQVVRGDSAAYFCASSPGHGDTEAFFGQGTRLTVV.

The genes are TRBV2 and TRBJ2-2; 7 nucleotides align to TRBD2. The trim removed 0 bases at V and 4 bases at J, leaving 5 bases unmatched. Germline CDR1 is SNHLY and CDR2 is FYNNEI. The CDR3 spans 16 residues. The CDR3 loop reads CASSEAGGRTTGELFF. The CDR3, as DNA: TGTGCCAGCAGTGAAGCGGGCGGGAGAACCACCGGGGAGCTGTTTTTT.

Here the CDR3 DNA reads TGTGCCAGCAGCGGGACTAGCGGGAGTGGGAATGAGCAGTTCTTC. This encodes CASSGTSGSGNEQFF. V usage is TRBV6-4 and J usage is TRBJ2-1; 14 bases match TRBD2. The CDR3 sequence is 15 residues long. CDR1 is MRHNA, CDR2 SNTAGT, per germline. The V gene end was trimmed by 6 bases and the J gene end by 7 bases; junction bases not matched to a gene: 5.

The chain uses TRBV2 and TRBJ1-2; 7 bases match TRBD1. The junction had 2 bases not matched to a gene; V was cut back by 0 bases and J by 4 bases. The germline CDR1 and CDR2 sequences are SNHLY and FYNNEI. CDR3 length: 14 amino acids. The CDR3 sequence: CASSEAAGGYGYTF. In DNA, the CDR3 is TGTGCCAGCAGTGAAGCCGCAGGGGGCTATGGCTACACCTTC.

The chain recombines TRBV6-5 with TRBJ2-1; TRBD2 matches 13 bases. Germline-derived CDR1 and CDR2 are MNHEY and SVGAGI. J lost 2 bases, V lost 2 bases, and 0 bases had no gene match. The CDR3 length is 16 residues. The CDR3 DNA is TGTGCCAGCAGTTACGGGACTAGCGGGGCCTACAATGAGCAGTTCTTC. Translating it yields CASSYGTSGAYNEQFF.

The gene calls are TRBV19 and TRBJ2-2, with D maybe TRBD2 (5 bases). The CDR3 totals 18 residues. The V and J ends lost 3 bases and 2 bases respectively, with 19 bases between them. In germline, CDR1 is LNHDA, CDR2 SQIVND (reference sequence). Here the CDR3 DNA reads TGTGCCAGTAGTATTCTTGTAGGATGGGGAGTTAACACCGGGGAGCTGTTTTTT. The encoded protein is CASSILVGWGVNTGELFF.

The chain joins TRBV2 to TRBJ2-3; 12 bases are shared with TRBD1. Trimming at V came to 11 bases and at J to 6 bases, leaving 9 bases not matched to a gene. Germline V gene sequence: CDR1 SNHLY, CDR2 FYNNEI. This CDR3 contains 14 residues. CDR3 DNA sequence: TGTGCCTCCACCCCGGGACAGGGGGCTGATACGCAGTATTTT. Encoded protein: CASTPGQGADTQYF.